This TCR beta chain was recorded in a study of blood T cell repertoires in COVID-19. The V gene's germline CDR1 is KGHSH and CDR2 LQKENI. With 6 bases removed from V and 1 base from J, the gap between germline ends came to 9 bases. CDR3 length equals 13 residues. As originally analysed: Reference gene primer amplification gave estimated nucleated cell counts. Using immunoSEQ multiplex PCR, the repertoire was profiled, and TCRdb retains in-frame clones only, with some absent. V, J and clone size were drawn from that table, and D and trimming were deduced from the DNA. This sample has roughly 120,000 clones, with over 65% found just once. This clone was counted a few times.

Sequences were obtained from peripheral blood. This clonotype was obtained from a woman aged 55-70 years with acute or convalescent COVID-19. The rearrangement links TRBV18 to TRBJ1-2, with D unresolved. This chain's CDR3 is CASSPGYNYGYTF. Here the CDR3 DNA reads TGTGCCAGCTCTCCGGGTTATAACTATGGCTACACCTTC.